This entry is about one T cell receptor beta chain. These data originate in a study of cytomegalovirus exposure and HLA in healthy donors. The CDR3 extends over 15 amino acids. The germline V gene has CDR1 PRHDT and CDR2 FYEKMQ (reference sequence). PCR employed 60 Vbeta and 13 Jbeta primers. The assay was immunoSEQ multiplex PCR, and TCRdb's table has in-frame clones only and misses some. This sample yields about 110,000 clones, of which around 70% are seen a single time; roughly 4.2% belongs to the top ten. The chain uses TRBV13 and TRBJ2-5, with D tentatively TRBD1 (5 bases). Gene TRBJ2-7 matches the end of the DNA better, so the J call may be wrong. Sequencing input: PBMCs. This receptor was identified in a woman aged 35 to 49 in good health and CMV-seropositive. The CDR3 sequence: CASSLGQVAAYEQYF. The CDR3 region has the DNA TGTGCCAGCAGCTTAGGACAGGTTGCTGCCTACGAGCAGTACTTC.